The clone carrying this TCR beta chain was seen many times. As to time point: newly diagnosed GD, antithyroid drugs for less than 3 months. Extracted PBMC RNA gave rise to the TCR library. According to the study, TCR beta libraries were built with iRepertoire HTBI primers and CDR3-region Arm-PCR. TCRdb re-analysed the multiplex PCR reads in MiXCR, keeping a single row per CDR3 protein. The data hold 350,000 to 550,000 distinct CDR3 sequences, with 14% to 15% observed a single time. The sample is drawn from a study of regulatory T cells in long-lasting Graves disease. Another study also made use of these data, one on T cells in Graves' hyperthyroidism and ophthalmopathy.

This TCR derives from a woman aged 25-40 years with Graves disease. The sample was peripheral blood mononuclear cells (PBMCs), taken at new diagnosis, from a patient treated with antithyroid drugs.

The CDR3, as DNA: TGTGCCAGCAGCCAAGAACCAGCGGGAGGGAACAATGAGCAGTTCTTC. Translated, it gives CASSQEPAGGNNEQFF. The V gene is TRBV3-1, the J gene TRBJ2-1, with 10 bases lining up with TRBD2. Germline CDR1 LGHDT, CDR2 YNNKEL (reference sequence). With 0 bases clipped from V and 5 bases from J, the junction kept 4 bases outside the gene matches. CDR3 length: 16 residues.